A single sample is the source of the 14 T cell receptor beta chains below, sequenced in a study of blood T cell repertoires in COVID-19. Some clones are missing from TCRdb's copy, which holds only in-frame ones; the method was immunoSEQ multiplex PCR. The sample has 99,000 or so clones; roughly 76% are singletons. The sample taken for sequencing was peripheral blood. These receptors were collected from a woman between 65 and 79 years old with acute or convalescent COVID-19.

CDR3 coding DNA: TGCAGCGTTGGCCCCACAGGGGGCTACGAGCAGTACTTC. This gives the protein CSVGPTGGYEQYF. V and J are TRBV29-1 and TRBJ2-7; 8 bases map to TRBD1. The CDR3 spans 13 residues. From germline, CDR1 is SQVTM and CDR2 ANQGSEA. V lost 4 bases, J lost 3 bases, and 5 bases stayed unmatched.

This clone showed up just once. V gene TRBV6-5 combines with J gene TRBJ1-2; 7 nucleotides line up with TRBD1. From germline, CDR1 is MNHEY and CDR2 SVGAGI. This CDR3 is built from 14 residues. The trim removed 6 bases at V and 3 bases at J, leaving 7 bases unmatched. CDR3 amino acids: CASSQQGIDYGYTF. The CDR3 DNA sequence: TGTGCCAGCAGCCAACAGGGGATCGACTATGGCTACACCTTC.

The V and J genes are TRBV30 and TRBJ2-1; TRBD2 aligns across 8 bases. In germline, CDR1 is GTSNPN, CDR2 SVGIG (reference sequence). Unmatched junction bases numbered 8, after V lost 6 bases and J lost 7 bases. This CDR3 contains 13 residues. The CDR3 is CACSRGGRNEQFF. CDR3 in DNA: TGTGCCTGTTCTCGCGGCGGGAGGAATGAGCAGTTCTTC.

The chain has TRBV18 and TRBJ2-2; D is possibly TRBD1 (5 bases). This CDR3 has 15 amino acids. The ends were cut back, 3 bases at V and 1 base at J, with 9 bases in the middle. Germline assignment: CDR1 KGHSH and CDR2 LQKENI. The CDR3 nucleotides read TGTGCCAGCTCACCGTTGACAGTGAACACCGGGGAGCTGTTTTTT. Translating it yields CASSPLTVNTGELFF.

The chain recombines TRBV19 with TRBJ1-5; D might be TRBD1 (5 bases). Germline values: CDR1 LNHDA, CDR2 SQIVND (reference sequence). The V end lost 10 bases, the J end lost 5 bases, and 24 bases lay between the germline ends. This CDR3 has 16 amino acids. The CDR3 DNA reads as TGTGCCACCAAGGTGGGCAGGGAGGTATGGCATCAGCCCCAGCATTTT. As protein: CATKVGREVWHQPQHF.

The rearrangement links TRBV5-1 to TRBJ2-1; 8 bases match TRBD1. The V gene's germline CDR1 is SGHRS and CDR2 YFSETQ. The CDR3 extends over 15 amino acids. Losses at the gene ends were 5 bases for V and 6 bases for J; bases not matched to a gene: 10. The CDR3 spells CASSYDRGGLNEQFF. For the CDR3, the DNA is TGCGCCAGCAGTTACGACAGGGGAGGCCTCAATGAGCAGTTCTTC.

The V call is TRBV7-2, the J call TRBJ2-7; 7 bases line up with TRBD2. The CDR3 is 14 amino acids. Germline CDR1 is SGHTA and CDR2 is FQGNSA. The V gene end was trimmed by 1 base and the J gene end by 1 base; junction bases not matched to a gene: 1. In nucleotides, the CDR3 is TGTGCCAGCAGCTTAGGCGGGGGTTCCTACGAGCAGTACTTC. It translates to CASSLGGGSYEQYF.

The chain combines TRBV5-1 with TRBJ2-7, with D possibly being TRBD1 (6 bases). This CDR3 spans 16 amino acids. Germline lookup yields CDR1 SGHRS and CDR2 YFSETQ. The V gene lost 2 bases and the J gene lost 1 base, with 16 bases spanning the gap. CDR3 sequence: CASSLSGQTISYEQYF. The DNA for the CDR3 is TGCGCCAGCAGCTTATCGGGACAAACTATTTCCTACGAGCAGTACTTC.

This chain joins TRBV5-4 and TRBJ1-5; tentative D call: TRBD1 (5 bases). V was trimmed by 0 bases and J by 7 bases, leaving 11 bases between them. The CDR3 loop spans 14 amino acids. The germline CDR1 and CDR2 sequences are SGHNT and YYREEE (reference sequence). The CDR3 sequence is CASSLAGGNQPQHF. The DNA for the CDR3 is TGTGCCAGCAGCTTGGCCGGGGGGAACCAGCCCCAGCATTTT.

The CDR3: CASSEARQGPYNEQFF. The DNA for the CDR3 is TGTGCCAGCAGTGAAGCGCGTCAGGGTCCCTACAATGAGCAGTTCTTC. The chain combines TRBV6-1 with TRBJ2-1; D perhaps matches TRBD1 (5 bases). Trimming shortened V by 0 bases and J by 2 bases, and 11 bases separated the two germline ends. CDR1 is MNHNS, CDR2 SASEGT, per germline. This CDR3 comprises 16 residues.

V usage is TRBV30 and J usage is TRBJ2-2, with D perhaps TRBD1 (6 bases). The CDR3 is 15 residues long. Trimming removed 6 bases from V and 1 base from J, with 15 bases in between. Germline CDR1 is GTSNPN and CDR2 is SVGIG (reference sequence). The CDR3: CACATGSRNTGELFF. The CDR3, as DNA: TGTGCCTGTGCTACAGGGTCCCGGAACACCGGGGAGCTGTTTTTT.

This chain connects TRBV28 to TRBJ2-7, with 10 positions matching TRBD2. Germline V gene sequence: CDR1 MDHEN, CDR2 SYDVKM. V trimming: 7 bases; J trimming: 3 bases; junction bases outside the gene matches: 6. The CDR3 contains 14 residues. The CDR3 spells CASNGLAAYYEQYF. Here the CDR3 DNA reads TGTGCCAGCAATGGACTAGCGGCTTACTACGAGCAGTACTTC.

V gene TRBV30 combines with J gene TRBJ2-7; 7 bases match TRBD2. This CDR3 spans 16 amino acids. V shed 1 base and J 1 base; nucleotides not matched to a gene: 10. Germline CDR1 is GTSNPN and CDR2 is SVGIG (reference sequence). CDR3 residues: CAWSALPGRRSYEQYF. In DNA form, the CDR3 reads TGTGCCTGGAGTGCGCTTCCCGGGAGGCGATCCTACGAGCAGTACTTC.

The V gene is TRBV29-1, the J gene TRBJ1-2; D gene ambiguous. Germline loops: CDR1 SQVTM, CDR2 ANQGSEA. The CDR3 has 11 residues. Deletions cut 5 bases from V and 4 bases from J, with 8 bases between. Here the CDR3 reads CSVPTGYGYTF. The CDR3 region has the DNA TGCAGCGTTCCGACGGGCTATGGCTACACCTTC.